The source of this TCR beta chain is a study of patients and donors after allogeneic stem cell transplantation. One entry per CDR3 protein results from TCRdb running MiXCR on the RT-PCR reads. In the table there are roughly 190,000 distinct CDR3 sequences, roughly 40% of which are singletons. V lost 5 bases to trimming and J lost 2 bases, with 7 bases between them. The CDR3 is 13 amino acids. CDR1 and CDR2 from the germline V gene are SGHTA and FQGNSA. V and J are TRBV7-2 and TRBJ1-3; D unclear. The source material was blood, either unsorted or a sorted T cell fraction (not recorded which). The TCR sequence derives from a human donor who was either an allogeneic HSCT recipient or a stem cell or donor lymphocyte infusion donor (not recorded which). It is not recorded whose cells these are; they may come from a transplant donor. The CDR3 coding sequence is TGTGCCAGCAGCCCTGATACTGGAAACACCATATATTTT. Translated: CASSPDTGNTIYF. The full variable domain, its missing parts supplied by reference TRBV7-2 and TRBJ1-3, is GAGVSQSPSNKVTEKGKDVELRCDPISGHTALYWYRQSLGQGLEFLIYFQGNSAPDKSGLPSDRFSAERTGGSVSTLTIQRTQQEDSAVYLCASSPDTGNTIYFGEGSWLTVV.